This T cell receptor (beta chain) was captured in a study of OX40 agonist ivuxolimab in advanced cancers. Findings and caveats of the study: At 0.1 to 3.0 mg/kg, clonal expansion of CD4+ and CD8+ blood T cells had occurred by week 6.

Blood was sampled at baseline, cycle 4 day 1, and cycle 7 day 1. About this clone: The target antigen is unknown.

CDR1 and CDR2 from the germline V gene are SGHNT and YYREEE (reference sequence). The V end lost 4 bases, the J end lost 2 bases, and 18 bases lay between the germline ends. This CDR3 region has 16 residues. Produced via immunoSEQ multiplex PCR; TCRdb's table is partial and in-frame only. The table records 65,000 to 70,000 clones, over 60% of them present only once. Sequences were derived from CD4+ or CD8+ T cells sorted from blood, sampled in a trial of the OX40 agonist ivuxolimab. The TCR originated in an adult with an advanced solid tumor such as melanoma, head and neck, liver or kidney cancer. V is TRBV5-4 and J is TRBJ2-5; D could derive from TRBD1 or TRBD2 (6 bases each). The CDR3 DNA sequence: TGTGCCAGCAGCCCAGGGCGAGGGGGAGGACAAGAGACCCAGTACTTC. Residues: CASSPGRGGGQETQYF.